A selection of T cell receptor beta chains follows, all from one sample in a study of cytomegalovirus exposure and HLA in healthy donors. The assay was immunoSEQ multiplex PCR, and TCRdb's table has in-frame clones only and misses some. In total, the table holds fewer than 200,000 clones. Sequencing used PBMCs. The origin of the receptors is a man aged 30 to 39 in good health and CMV-seronegative. Each CDR3 is given with its conserved first and last residue. D genes are given only for firm matches.

j_call d_call v_call cdr3_aa cdr3_nt
TRBJ2-2 TRBD1 TRBV11-2 CASSWDRTTGELFF TGTGCCAGCAGCTGGGACAGAACCACCGGGGAGCTGTTTTTT
TRBJ1-5 NA TRBV18 CASSPVRRVQPQHF TGTGCCAGCTCACCAGTGCGGAGGGTACAGCCCCAGCATTTT
TRBJ2-2 TRBD1 TRBV7-7 CASSPLAGTGGSGGELFF TGTGCCAGCAGCCCATTGGCCGGGACAGGGGGTTCGGGCGGGGAGCTGTTTTTT
TRBJ2-5 NA TRBV5-1 CASSSRTWAETQYF TGCGCCAGCAGCTCCCGGACTTGGGCGGAGACCCAGTACTTC
TRBJ2-1 NA TRBV7-9 CASSFSLPNEQFF TGTGCCAGCAGCTTCTCCCTACCAAATGAGCAGTTCTTC
TRBJ2-5 NA TRBV5-1 CASRISLGRGWGETQYF TGCGCCAGCAGGATTAGCCTGGGCAGGGGTTGGGGAGAGACCCAGTACTTC
TRBJ1-2 NA TRBV6-1 CASTQGTRGDYGYTF TGTGCCAGCACCCAGGGGACCAGGGGTGACTATGGCTACACCTTC
TRBJ1-3 TRBD1 TRBV9 CASSPGGTGGPGNTIYF TGTGCCAGCAGCCCAGGTGGGACAGGGGGTCCCGGAAACACCATATATTTT
TRBJ2-7 TRBD1 TRBV6-5 CASSYSGTAAYEQYF TGTGCCAGCAGTTACTCCGGGACAGCAGCCTACGAGCAGTACTTC
TRBJ2-1 TRBD1 TRBV6-1 CASSEYWTGSISAYNEQFF TGTGCCAGCAGTGAATATTGGACAGGCTCTATCTCGGCCTACAATGAGCAGTTCTTC
TRBJ1-5 NA TRBV5-1 CASSLAGGAPQHF TGCGCCAGCAGCTTGGCCGGTGGGGCCCCCCAGCATTTT
TRBJ1-1 TRBD1 TRBV5-4 CASSSTRQGNTEAFF TGTGCCAGCAGCTCCACACGACAGGGCAACACTGAAGCTTTCTTT
TRBJ1-1 NA TRBV7-9 CASSLGGLTGNTEAFF TGTGCCAGCAGCTTAGGAGGTCTTACAGGGAACACTGAAGCTTTCTTT
TRBJ2-7 NA TRBV7-2 CASSLESQGRAKQYF TGTGCCAGCAGCTTAGAAAGCCAGGGGCGAGCTAAGCAGTACTTC
TRBJ2-3 TRBD2 TRBV7-3 CASSLRASGGTDTQYF TGTGCCAGCAGCTTAAGGGCTAGCGGAGGCACAGATACGCAGTATTTT
TRBJ1-1 NA TRBV6-5 CASSRSAGFGTEAFF TGTGCCAGCAGTCGATCCGCCGGGTTTGGCACTGAAGCTTTCTTT
TRBJ2-7 NA TRBV20-1 CSARFLYEQYF TGCAGTGCTAGATTCCTCTACGAGCAGTACTTC
TRBJ2-7 NA TRBV6-5 CASSYSLGTGSEQYF TGTGCCAGCAGTTACTCTCTTGGCACAGGGAGCGAGCAGTACTTC
TRBJ1-5 TRBD1 TRBV9 CASSAGTGVFQPQHF TGTGCCAGCAGCGCCGGGACAGGGGTGTTCCAGCCCCAGCATTTT
TRBJ2-3 TRBD2 TRBV18 CASSPLEGPGGPDTQYF TGTGCCAGCTCACCACTCGAGGGACCGGGAGGCCCAGATACGCAGTATTTT
TRBJ2-7 NA TRBV7-8 CASSLTGNPYEQYF TGTGCCAGCAGCTTGACCGGGAACCCCTACGAGCAGTACTTC
TRBJ1-3 NA TRBV28 CASSSLGQPYSGNTIYF TGTGCCAGCAGCTCCCTCGGACAGCCGTACTCTGGAAACACCATATATTTT
TRBJ2-5 TRBD2 TRBV5-6 CASSTRGDYLQETQYF TGTGCCAGCAGCACCCGAGGGGACTACCTCCAAGAGACCCAGTACTTC
TRBJ1-2 NA TRBV7-6 CASSPAGGGYGYTF TGTGCCAGCAGCCCAGCGGGCGGGGGCTATGGCTACACCTTC
TRBJ2-5 TRBD2 TRBV9 CASSAGGGSGSRETQYF TGTGCCAGCAGCGCGGGCGGGGGTAGCGGGAGCAGGGAGACCCAGTACTTC
TRBJ2-5 NA TRBV5-1 CASSLVIQGRETQYF TGCGCCAGCAGCTTGGTCATACAGGGACGGGAGACCCAGTACTTC
TRBJ2-2 TRBD2 TRBV30 CARPAGANTGELFF TGTGCCCGACCGGCGGGAGCTAACACCGGGGAGCTGTTTTTT
TRBJ1-2 TRBD1 TRBV25-1 CASSESLPEGTAYGYTF TGTGCCAGCAGTGAATCCCTTCCAGAGGGGACAGCCTATGGCTACACCTTC
TRBJ2-3 NA TRBV5-8 CASWREGTDTQYF TGTGCCAGTTGGAGGGAGGGCACAGATACGCAGTATTTT
TRBJ1-1 NA TRBV6-5 CASRNGGGTEAFF TGTGCCAGCAGAAATGGGGGGGGCACTGAAGCTTTCTTT
TRBJ2-7 TRBD2 TRBV4-3 CASSQDRAGGLYEQYF TGCGCCAGCAGCCAAGATCGGGCGGGGGGCCTCTACGAGCAGTACTTC
TRBJ2-7 NA TRBV6-1 CASSLLTEAYEQYF TGTGCCAGCAGTTTATTGACAGAAGCCTACGAGCAGTACTTC
TRBJ2-6 TRBD2 TRBV19 CASRPAGGGQPGANVLTF TGTGCCAGTAGACCGGCCGGGGGGGGGCAACCTGGGGCCAACGTCCTGACTTTC
TRBJ1-1 TRBD1 TRBV7-2 CASSPGQLNTEAFF TGTGCCAGCAGCCCGGGACAGCTAAACACTGAAGCTTTCTTT
TRBJ2-7 NA TRBV30 CAWSHTQDTTYEQYF TGTGCCTGGAGCCACACCCAGGACACAACCTACGAGCAGTACTTC
TRBJ2-1 NA TRBV4-2 CASSQWRDGGNEQFF TGTGCCAGCAGCCAATGGCGGGACGGAGGCAATGAGCAGTTCTTC
TRBJ2-1 TRBD1 TRBV7-8 CASSFIQGNGYNEQFF TGTGCCAGCAGCTTTATACAGGGGAATGGGTACAATGAGCAGTTCTTC
TRBJ1-1 NA TRBV18 CASSPSGAFGTEAFF TGTGCCAGCTCACCAAGCGGGGCATTCGGCACTGAAGCTTTCTTT
TRBJ2-1 TRBD2 TRBV19 CASSAPGLAASYNEQFF TGTGCCAGTAGCGCCCCGGGACTAGCGGCCTCCTACAATGAGCAGTTCTTC
TRBJ2-3 TRBD2 TRBV28 CASSRSDSLAGGPDTQYF TGTGCCAGCAGTAGATCGGACTCCCTAGCGGGAGGCCCAGATACGCAGTATTTT
TRBJ2-7 NA TRBV19 CASSMAGGYEQYF TGTGCCAGTAGTATGGCAGGAGGGTACGAGCAGTACTTC
TRBJ2-3 NA TRBV9 CASSVARRGPLYTQYF TGTGCCAGCAGCGTAGCTAGGCGGGGGCCCCTATATACGCAGTATTTT
TRBJ1-4 NA TRBV28 CASSIRQLNEKLFF TGTGCCAGCAGCATCCGACAGCTTAATGAAAAACTGTTTTTT
TRBJ2-5 TRBD1 TRBV9 CASSWTGEGETQYF TGTGCCAGCAGCTGGACAGGGGAAGGGGAGACCCAGTACTTC
TRBJ1-5 TRBD1 TRBV10-3 CASSYSGGDNQPQHF TGTGCCAGCAGTTACTCAGGGGGCGACAATCAGCCCCAGCATTTT
TRBJ1-1 NA TRBV6-5 CASSYNRGGGTEAFF TGTGCCAGCAGTTACAACCGCGGGGGGGGGACTGAAGCTTTCTTT
TRBJ2-1 TRBD2 TRBV10-1 CASSESFSAGEGSEQFF TGCGCCAGCAGTGAGTCGTTTTCCGCGGGGGAGGGCAGTGAGCAGTTCTTC
TRBJ1-4 NA TRBV4-1 CASSQESRPTNEKLFF TGCGCCAGCAGCCAAGAATCTAGACCTACTAATGAAAAACTGTTTTTT
TRBJ1-2 TRBD1 TRBV30 CAWTGGTDYGYTF TGTGCCTGGACAGGGGGCACGGACTATGGCTACACCTTC
TRBJ1-4 TRBD1 TRBV4-2 CASSQDRQGFEKLFF TGTGCCAGCAGCCAAGATAGACAGGGTTTTGAAAAACTGTTTTTT
TRBJ1-3 NA TRBV5-1 CASSSKGGASGNTIYF TGCGCCAGCAGCTCAAAAGGGGGGGCCTCTGGAAACACCATATATTTT
TRBJ2-7 NA TRBV4-1 CASSPQGGSYEQYF TGCGCCAGCAGCCCCCAAGGCGGTTCCTACGAGCAGTACTTC
TRBJ2-7 TRBD2 TRBV7-3 CASSAGLAYEQYF TGTGCCAGCAGCGCGGGACTAGCCTACGAGCAGTACTTC
TRBJ2-7 NA TRBV28 CASSPSRSSAIYEQYF TGTGCCAGCAGTCCCTCCCGTTCTAGCGCTATCTACGAGCAGTACTTC
TRBJ1-2 NA TRBV11-2 CASSRGTGSRGYTF TGTGCCAGCAGCCGAGGAACAGGGAGTCGTGGCTACACCTTC
TRBJ2-7 TRBD2 TRBV4-3 CASSQDRGEMAYEQYF TGCGCCAGCAGCCAAGATCGGGGGGAAATGGCCTACGAGCAGTACTTC
TRBJ1-4 TRBD1 TRBV6-1 CASSEIFGQGPEKLFF TGTGCCAGCAGTGAAATCTTCGGACAGGGACCTGAAAAACTGTTTTTT
TRBJ1-6 NA TRBV10-2 CASRTGNSPLHF TGCGCCAGCCGGACGGGAAATTCACCCCTCCACTTT
TRBJ1-5 NA TRBV6-6 CASSYQGVGNQPQHF TGTGCCAGCAGTTATCAGGGTGTTGGCAATCAGCCCCAGCATTTT
TRBJ2-1 TRBD2 TRBV6-1 CASRSGGSSYNEQFF TGTGCCAGCAGGAGCGGCGGGAGCTCCTACAATGAGCAGTTCTTC